One and the same sample provided the 2 T cell receptor beta chains below, sequenced in a study of cytomegalovirus exposure and HLA in healthy donors (dated by TCRdb to the late 2010s). The library came from the immunoSEQ multiplex PCR assay. The multiplex PCR relied on a mix of 60 forward primers for TCR Vbeta segments and 13 reverse primers for TCR Jbeta segments. Sourced from immuneACCESS, this table was stored by TCRdb with only in-frame sequences that have V and J called. A share of the clones is absent; for the studies checked, an unresolved V gene accounts for under half, and the remainder has no known explanation. In this sample the table shows about 160,000 clones, around 80% of which occur a single time. The leading ten clones occupy about 4.6% of the sample. The sequencing sample was made of PBMCs. The receptor source for this set is a man in his forties in good health and CMV-seronegative.

In its sample, this clone was seen a few times. The rearrangement joins TRBV5-1 to TRBJ2-1, with D perhaps TRBD2 (5 bases). The CDR3 runs 12 residues. V shed 6 bases and J shed 10 bases, with 14 bases lying between them. Per the germline V gene, CDR1 is SGHRS and CDR2 is YFSETQ. As DNA, the CDR3 is TGCGCCAGCACCCCGTCGGGAAGCGAGCAGTTCTTC. Protein product: CASTPSGSEQFF.

This clone was detected only a few times. This chain joins TRBV9 and TRBJ2-5; 9 nucleotides agree with TRBD2. Germline-derived CDR1 and CDR2 are SGDLS and YYNGEE. This CDR3 has 15 amino acids. The V segment lost 4 bases and the J segment 1 base; nucleotides outside the gene matches: 5. This chain's CDR3 is CASSPSGGSQETQYF. In DNA form, the CDR3 reads TGTGCCAGCAGCCCAAGCGGGGGGTCCCAAGAGACCCAGTACTTC.